The rows below give T cell receptor beta chains drawn from one sample of a study of T cell changes during pregnancy in multiple sclerosis. Assay: immunoSEQ multiplex PCR; the TCRdb copy retains only in-frame clones and omits some. The profile shows more than 95,000 clones, about 90% of them singletons. This specimen was peripheral blood, taken after pregnancy. These receptors originate from a female donor with multiple sclerosis, enrolled in a pregnancy study. Both conserved end residues are part of each CDR3. The D gene is left open where the match is weak. Expanded clones are given a class, and other clones once, few, many or no size at all.

NA | TRBJ2-3 | NA | TRBV7-9 | CASSSLAPRTDTQYF | TGTGCCAGCAGCTCCCTAGCCCCCCGCACAGATACGCAGTATTTT
NA | TRBJ1-3 | NA | TRBV7-2 | CASSPPGFTIYF | TGTGCCAGCAGCCCCCCCGGGTTCACCATATATTTT
NA | TRBJ2-7 | TRBD2 | TRBV6-5 | CASSYSSGGAYEQYF | TGTGCCAGCAGTTACTCGAGCGGGGGGGCCTACGAGCAGTACTTC
NA | TRBJ1-5 | NA | TRBV28 | CASSYDREQPQHF | TGTGCCAGCAGTTACGACAGAGAGCAGCCCCAGCATTTT
NA | TRBJ2-7 | NA | TRBV6-1 | CASSEAPSYSYEQYF | TGTGCCAGCAGTGAAGCGCCCTCCTACTCCTACGAGCAGTACTTC
NA | TRBJ1-6 | TRBD1 | TRBV4-2 | CASSQRTGAGSPLHF | TGTGCCAGCAGCCAAAGAACAGGGGCAGGTTCACCCCTCCACTTT
NA | TRBJ2-6 | NA | TRBV25-1 | CASSATAIPLSGANVLTF | TGTGCCAGCAGTGCGACAGCGATACCTCTCTCTGGGGCCAACGTCCTGACTTTC
once | TRBJ2-5 | TRBD2 | TRBV5-1 | CASSLVIAGGLETQYF | TGCGCCAGCAGCTTGGTAATAGCGGGAGGGTTGGAGACCCAGTACTTC
once | TRBJ2-1 | NA | TRBV20-1 | CSASGGEEQFF | TGCAGTGCTAGTGGCGGGGAGGAGCAGTTCTTC
NA | TRBJ2-7 | NA | TRBV28 | CASPTGYSYEQYF | TGTGCCAGCCCCACAGGGTACTCCTACGAGCAGTACTTC
NA | TRBJ2-7 | NA | TRBV7-6 | CASSHIRGSYEQYF | TGTGCCAGCAGCCACATACGAGGATCCTACGAGCAGTACTTC
NA | TRBJ1-1 | TRBD1 | TRBV5-8 | CASSLGDRDTEAFF | TGTGCCAGCAGCTTAGGGGACAGGGACACTGAAGCTTTCTTT
NA | TRBJ1-2 | NA | TRBV28 | CASSFGVGYGYTF | TGTGCCAGCAGTTTCGGAGTAGGCTATGGCTACACCTTC
NA | TRBJ1-1 | TRBD1 | TRBV6-6 | CAITQGGSGEAFF | TGTGCCATCACCCAAGGGGGCAGTGGTGAAGCTTTCTTT
NA | TRBJ1-2 | NA | TRBV18 | CASSPKQGSAYGYTF | TGTGCCAGCTCACCCAAGCAGGGTTCCGCCTATGGCTACACCTTC
NA | TRBJ2-3 | NA | TRBV5-4 | CASSFVTDTQYF | TGTGCCAGCAGCTTCGTGACAGATACGCAGTATTTT
once | TRBJ2-5 | TRBD1 | TRBV5-1 | CASSTEDRGKETQYF | TGCGCCAGCAGCACCGAGGACAGGGGGAAAGAGACCCAGTACTTC
NA | TRBJ1-1 | NA | TRBV4-3 | CASSPQGNTEAFF | TGCGCCAGCAGCCCTCAGGGGAACACTGAAGCTTTCTTT